This T cell receptor (beta chain) originates from a study of cytotoxic CD8 clonotypes in ibrutinib-treated CLL. Across the whole study: IGHV unmutated 17; relapsed/refractory about a dozen; treatment-naive under 16.

Some clones are missing from TCRdb's copy, which holds only in-frame ones; the method was immunoSEQ multiplex PCR. The sample holds about 160,000 clones, 70% to 90% seen once. Sequences were derived from PBMCs, sampled at disease progression, from a patient treated with ibrutinib. This clonotype originated in a human donor with chronic lymphocytic leukemia.

Here the CDR3 reads CASSQVGTGLDKNIQYF. In DNA, the CDR3 is TGCGCCAGCAGCCAAGTTGGGACAGGGTTAGACAAAAACATTCAGTACTTC. The chain carries TRBV4-1 and TRBJ2-4, with 9 bases matching TRBD1. Germline V gene sequence: CDR1 MGHRA, CDR2 YSYEKL. The length of the CDR3 is 17 residues. Trimming at V came to 1 base and at J to 3 bases, leaving 7 bases not matched to a gene.